The 21 T cell receptor beta chains in this list originate from one sample, sequenced in a study of metastatic and nonmetastatic thyroid tumors. Nobody among the patients had been given any treatment before thyroid surgery. TCRdb re-called the PCR reads through MiXCR. The sample has approximately 38,000 clones; 33% are singletons. Source material: tumor tissue. Receptor source: a female donor with papillary thyroid cancer or a benign thyroid nodule (not recorded which). Some clones in this sample may be carry-over from other donors' samples.

This rearrangement joins TRBV18 to TRBJ1-1; no clear D gene. This CDR3 comprises 16 residues. The V gene's germline CDR1 is KGHSH and CDR2 LQKENI. V was trimmed by 0 bases and J by 1 base, leaving 12 bases between them. CDR3 sequence (DNA): TGTGCCAGCTCACCACCTTCTACGGGGTCGAACACTGAAGCTTTCTTT. It translates to CASSPPSTGSNTEAFF.

As for this clone: One junction end disagrees with the germline gene, perhaps due to a read error. The V call is TRBV6-2 or TRBV6-3, the J call TRBJ2-1, with D perhaps TRBD1 (6 bases). In germline, CDR1 is MNHEY, CDR2 SVGEGT. There are 15 residues in the CDR3. CDR3 bases: TGTGCCAGCAGTCACTCCTCGGAAGGGGGCAATGAGCAGTTCTTC. Translating gives CASSHSSEGGNEQFF.

A few counts support this clone. The chain joins TRBV12-3 or TRBV12-4 to TRBJ1-4, with a tentative D call TRBD1 (5 bases). V was shortened by 7 bases and J by 4 bases, with 13 bases between the two germline ends. CDR3 length equals 14 residues. CDR3 sequence (DNA): TGTGCCAGCACCCTTATCGACAGTAATGAAAAACTGTTTTTT. Translated: CASTLIDSNEKLFF.

The gene calls are TRBV20-1 and TRBJ2-7; D gene ambiguous. The V gene lost 6 bases and the J gene lost 2 bases, with 14 bases spanning the gap. Germline V gene sequence: CDR1 DFQATT, CDR2 SNEGSKA (reference sequence). This CDR3 has 13 amino acids. The CDR3 DNA reads as TGCAGTGCCGAGGAAAGGGAACCCTACGAGCAGTACTTC. Its protein is CSAEEREPYEQYF.

The genes are TRBV5-1 and TRBJ1-2, with D perhaps TRBD1 (6 bases). The germline gives CDR1 SGHRS, CDR2 YFSETQ. Trimming took off 4 bases at V and 2 bases at J, with 12 bases between the two ends. The CDR3 runs to 14 residues. CDR3 sequence (DNA): TGCGCCAGCAGCATAGGACAGAGAAACTATGGCTACACCTTC. This sequence encodes CASSIGQRNYGYTF.

This chain joins TRBV6-2 or TRBV6-3 and TRBJ1-3; TRBD1 is a possible D gene (5 bases). Germline V gene sequence: CDR1 MNHEY, CDR2 SVGEGT. The CDR3 covers 16 residues. The V end lost 4 bases, the J end lost 0 bases, and 13 bases lay between the germline ends. The CDR3: CASSFPGGSSGNTIYF. CDR3 bases: TGTGCCAGCAGTTTCCCGGGGGGAAGCTCTGGAAACACCATATATTTT.

This chain uses TRBV27 with TRBJ2-1; tentatively, D is TRBD2 (5 bases). Germline V gene sequence: CDR1 MNHEY, CDR2 SMNVEV (reference sequence). The V gene lost 4 bases and the J gene lost 6 bases, with 25 bases spanning the gap. The CDR3 loop spans 18 amino acids. CDR3 bases: TGTGCCAGCAGTTCGGGAAGACAAAGGACTCACCCCTCCAATGAGCAGTTCTTC. This encodes CASSSGRQRTHPSNEQFF.

The gene calls are TRBV6-1 and TRBJ2-7; 7 nucleotides align to TRBD2. Germline loops: CDR1 MNHNS, CDR2 SASEGT. The CDR3 is made up of 15 amino acids. Trimming took 7 bases from V and 4 from J; bases not matched to a gene: 13. The CDR3, as DNA: TGTGCCAGCAAGGGGTGGGGAGGGGAGAAATACGAGCAGTACTTC. Encoded protein: CASKGWGGEKYEQYF.

The chain carries TRBV11-2 and TRBJ2-7, with D perhaps TRBD1 (7 bases). Trimming cost V 3 bases and J 3 bases, with 9 bases left between them. This CDR3 has 13 residues. CDR1 is SGHAT, CDR2 FQNNGV, per germline. CDR3 nucleotides: TGTGCCAGCAGCTTTCAGGGGGGCTACGAGCAGTACTTC. Encoded protein: CASSFQGGYEQYF.

V usage is TRBV6-1 and J usage is TRBJ2-7; D uncertain. The CDR3 totals 13 residues. Trimming shortened V by 5 bases and J by 4 bases, and 12 bases separated the two germline ends. Looked up from germline, CDR1 is MNHNS and CDR2 is SASEGT. CDR3 loop: CASSKPGPYEQYF. For the CDR3, the DNA is TGTGCCAGCAGTAAACCGGGTCCTTACGAGCAGTACTTC.

The chain uses TRBV5-1 and TRBJ1-1; 7 bases align to TRBD1. Germline CDR1 SGHRS, CDR2 YFSETQ. The ends lost 4 bases at V and 1 base at J; junction bases unmatched: 4. The CDR3 is made up of 14 amino acids. CDR3 sequence (DNA): TGCGCCAGCAGCACGGGACAGCCGAACACTGAAGCTTTCTTT. Its protein is CASSTGQPNTEAFF. Combining the CDR3 with reference TRBV5-1 and TRBJ1-1 gives the whole variable domain KAGVTQTPRYLIKTRGQQVTLSCSPISGHRSVSWYQQTPGQGLQFLFEYFSETQRNKGNFPGRFSGRQFSNSRSEMNVSTLELGDSALYLCASSTGQPNTEAFFGQGTRLTVV.

The rearrangement joins TRBV6-2 or TRBV6-3 to TRBJ2-7; D ambiguous. CDR3 length equals 14 residues. V lost 3 bases, J lost 4 bases, and 13 bases lay in between. Germline V gives CDR1 MNHEY, CDR2 SVGEGT. In nucleotides, the CDR3 is TGTGCCAGCAGTTATGCAGCCACCGCTTACGAGCAGTACTTC. Its protein product is CASSYAATAYEQYF.

A few counts support this clone. V and J are TRBV6-6 and TRBJ1-4; weak D call: TRBD1 (5 bases). Germline CDR1 reads MNHNY; CDR2 reads SVGAGI (reference sequence). Trimming removed 0 bases at V and 3 bases at J, with 8 bases between. The CDR3 spans 15 residues. As DNA, the CDR3 is TGTGCCAGCAGTTACTCGGGGGAGCCTAATGAAAAACTGTTTTTT. This codes for CASSYSGEPNEKLFF.

V is TRBV6-1 and J is TRBJ1-2, with a possible D match to TRBD1 (6 bases). The CDR3 has 17 amino acids. Trimming stripped 0 bases from V and 8 bases from J, with 22 bases between. Germline V gene data show CDR1 as MNHNS and CDR2 as SASEGT. The CDR3 loop reads CASSEAPDRTSRGGYTF. In DNA, the CDR3 is TGTGCCAGCAGTGAAGCACCCGACAGGACTAGTCGGGGAGGCTACACCTTC.

The V and J genes are TRBV18 and TRBJ2-3, with 9 nucleotides matching TRBD1. In germline, CDR1 is KGHSH, CDR2 LQKENI. After removal of 2 bases from V and 3 bases from J, the junction contained 3 bases not matched to a gene. The CDR3 has 15 amino acids. The CDR3: CASSPETGGTDTQYF. DNA of the CDR3: TGTGCCAGCTCACCAGAGACAGGGGGTACAGATACGCAGTATTTT.

This clone was observed a handful of times. CDR3 protein: CASREQGEANYGYTF. In DNA, the CDR3 is TGTGCCAGCAGGGAGCAGGGGGAGGCTAACTATGGCTACACCTTC. V is TRBV6-1 and J is TRBJ1-2, with 7 bases that match TRBD1. The CDR3 extends over 15 amino acids. The J segment lost 0 bases and the V segment lost 6 bases, leaving 7 bases of the junction unmatched. Germline CDR1 reads MNHNS; CDR2 reads SASEGT.

This rearrangement joins TRBV7-2 to TRBJ2-2, with D possibly matching TRBD1 (5 bases). The CDR3 sequence is 13 residues long. With 2 bases removed from V and 5 bases from J, the gap between germline ends came to 6 bases. Germline V gene sequence: CDR1 SGHTA, CDR2 FQGNSA. CDR3 amino acids: CASSLRGTGELFF. For the CDR3, the DNA is TGTGCCAGCAGCTTAAGGGGAACCGGGGAGCTGTTTTTT.

This chain uses TRBV4-1 with TRBJ2-1; maybe TRBD1 (6 bases). Trimming left V 1 base short and J 9 bases short, with 13 bases between. The CDR3 totals 14 residues. Germline V gene sequence: CDR1 MGHRA, CDR2 YSYEKL. The CDR3 nucleotides are TGCGCCAGCAGCCAAGGGGACATTACGACTGAGCAGTTCTTC. Translating gives CASSQGDITTEQFF.

The V gene is TRBV7-2, the J gene TRBJ1-1; D might be TRBD1 (6 bases). The CDR3 is 13 residues long. Germline CDR1 and CDR2: SGHTA and FQGNSA. Trimming took off 5 bases at V and 3 bases at J, with 10 bases between the two ends. CDR3 sequence: CASSRQEDTEAFF. Here the CDR3 DNA reads TGTGCCAGCAGCCGACAGGAGGACACTGAAGCTTTCTTT.

The sample holds a few counts of this clone. V is TRBV6-1 and J is TRBJ2-3; D gene ambiguous. The CDR3 contains 11 residues. In germline, CDR1 is MNHNS, CDR2 SASEGT. Trimming left V 5 bases short and J 6 bases short, with 6 bases between. In nucleotides, the CDR3 is TGTGCCAGCAGTCGATACGATACGCAGTATTTT. It encodes CASSRYDTQYF.

This sequence joins TRBV28 and TRBJ2-1, with TRBD2 matching 7 bases. With V trimmed by 5 bases and J by 4 bases, 5 bases remained unmatched. Germline lookup yields CDR1 MDHEN and CDR2 SYDVKM. CDR3 length: 14 amino acids. CDR3 sequence reads: CASSERGLYNEQFF. DNA for the CDR3: TGTGCCAGCAGTGAGCGGGGTCTGTACAATGAGCAGTTCTTC. Drawing the rest from reference TRBV28 and TRBJ2-1, the complete variable domain is DVKVTQSSRYLVKRTGEKVFLECVQDMDHENMFWYRQDPGLGLRLIYFSYDVKMKEKGDIPEGYSVSREKKERFSLILESASTNQTSMYLCASSERGLYNEQFFGPGTRLTVL.